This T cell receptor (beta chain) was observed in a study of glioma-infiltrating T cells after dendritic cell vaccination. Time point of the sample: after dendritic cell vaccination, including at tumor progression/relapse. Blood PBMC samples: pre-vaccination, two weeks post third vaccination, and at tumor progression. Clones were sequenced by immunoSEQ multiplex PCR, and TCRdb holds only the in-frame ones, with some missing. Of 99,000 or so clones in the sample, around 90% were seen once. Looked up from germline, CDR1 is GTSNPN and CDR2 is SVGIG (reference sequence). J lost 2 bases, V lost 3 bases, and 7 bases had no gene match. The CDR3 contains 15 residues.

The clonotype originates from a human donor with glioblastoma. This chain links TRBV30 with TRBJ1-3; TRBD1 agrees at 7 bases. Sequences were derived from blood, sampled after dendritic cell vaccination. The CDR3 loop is CAWRTGSFPGNTIYF. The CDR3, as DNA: TGTGCCTGGAGGACAGGGTCATTCCCTGGAAACACCATATATTTT. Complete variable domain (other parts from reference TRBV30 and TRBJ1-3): SQTIHQWPATLVQPVGSPLSLECTVEGTSNPNLYWYRQAAGRGLQLLFYSVGIGQISSEVPQNLSASRPQDRQFILSSKKLLLSDSGFYLCAWRTGSFPGNTIYFGEGSWLTVV.